This entry features one TCR beta chain sequence. Its target is not known. Naive T cells were sorted: CD4+CD8-CD45RO-CD45RA+ for CD4+, CD8+CD4-CD45RA+CD27bright for CD8+. The data originate from a study of healthy donors' naive CD4 and CD8 T cells. Study context: Donors spanned ages 20-25, 40-50 and 60-70 years, half female.

Study-level results: Alpha and beta chains were sequenced in bulk without pairing. Homeostatic proliferation of naive T cells was not examined as a bias source.

The CDR3 sequence is 12 residues long. In germline, CDR1 is SQVTM, CDR2 ANQGSEA. V was clipped by 6 bases and J by 4 bases, with 12 bases between them. A linear amplification protocol produced the TCR libraries from roughly 0.5 ug of total RNA. From the reads, TCRdb called clonotypes with MiXCR, one entry per CDR3 protein. The top ten hold roughly 2.3% of the sample, which has around 180,000 distinct CDR3 sequences, 65% to 80% seen once. The V and J genes are TRBV29-1 and TRBJ1-1; a weak D match, TRBD1 (5 bases). Sequencing was performed on naive CD4+ and CD8+ T cells sorted from blood, pooled from several donors. The sequence came from a pool of human donors in good health; the sample pools cells from several healthy donors. The CDR3 nucleotides read TGCAGCGTGGCCCCAGGGAGCACTGAAGCTTTCTTT. Residues: CSVAPGSTEAFF.